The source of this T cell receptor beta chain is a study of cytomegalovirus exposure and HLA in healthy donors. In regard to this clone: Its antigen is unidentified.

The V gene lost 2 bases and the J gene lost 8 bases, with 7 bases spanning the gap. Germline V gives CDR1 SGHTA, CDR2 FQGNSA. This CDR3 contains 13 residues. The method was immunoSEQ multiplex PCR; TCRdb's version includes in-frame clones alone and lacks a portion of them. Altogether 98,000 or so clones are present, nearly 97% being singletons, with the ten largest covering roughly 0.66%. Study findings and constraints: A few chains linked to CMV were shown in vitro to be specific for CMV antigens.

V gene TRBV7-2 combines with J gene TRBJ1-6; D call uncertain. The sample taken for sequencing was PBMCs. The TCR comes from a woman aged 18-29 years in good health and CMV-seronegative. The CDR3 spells CASSLTGDSPLHF. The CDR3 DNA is TGTGCCAGCAGCTTAACGGGTGATTCACCCCTCCACTTT.